This is a list of T cell receptor beta chains from one sample in a study of OX40 agonist ivuxolimab in advanced cancers. Measured with immunoSEQ multiplex PCR; TCRdb has only the in-frame clones, and not every one. Of more than 65,000 clones listed, 85% were seen once; the top ten hold about 0.83%. Source: CD4+ or CD8+ T cells sorted from blood, taken in a trial of the OX40 agonist ivuxolimab. The receptors originated from an adult with an advanced solid tumor such as melanoma, head and neck, liver or kidney cancer. CDR3s include the opening cysteine and the closing phenylalanine or tryptophan. A D gene is named only where the DNA matches it firmly. The size entry is marked missing in some rows and otherwise reads once, few, many or a size class.

TGTGCCAGCAGCCAAGGGCCTAGCGCAGACACAGATACGCAGTATTTT	CASSQGPSADTDTQYF	-	TRBJ2-3	-	TRBV4-2
TGCGCCAGCAGTGAGTCACTTAGGTCGGGGTTACAGCAGTTCTTC	CASSESLRSGLQQFF	-	TRBJ2-1	-	TRBV10-2
TGTGCCAGCGGATTCATCCCGAACACTGAAGCTTTCTTT	CASGFIPNTEAFF	-	TRBJ1-1	-	TRBV11-3
TGTGCCAGCAGTGAAGGCCTAGCGGGGTCCTACGAGCAGTACTTC	CASSEGLAGSYEQYF	TRBD2	TRBJ2-7	-	TRBV2
TGTGCCAGTAGCCTAAAAGCTAACTATGGCTACACCTTC	CASSLKANYGYTF	-	TRBJ1-2	-	TRBV19
TGTGCCAGCGGGACTAGCGGGGCCCAAGAGACCCAGTACTTC	CASGTSGAQETQYF	TRBD2	TRBJ2-5	-	TRBV6-5
TGTGCCAGCAGCTTAGAAGGGAATGAGCAGTTCTTC	CASSLEGNEQFF	-	TRBJ2-1	-	TRBV7-9
TGTGCCAGCAGCGCCGGACACCCTTTGCAAGAGACCCAGTACTTC	CASSAGHPLQETQYF	-	TRBJ2-5	-	TRBV9
TGTGCCAGCAGCTCTGGACAGTGGTCTGGAAACACCATATATTTT	CASSSGQWSGNTIYF	-	TRBJ1-3	-	TRBV7-2
TGCGCCAGCAGCTCACGAGACAGGGGAGGGCCCAGCACTGAAGCTTTCTTT	CASSSRDRGGPSTEAFF	TRBD1	TRBJ1-1	-	TRBV5-1
TGTGCCAGCAGGGACAGGGGGTCTGGAAACACCATATATTTT	CASRDRGSGNTIYF	TRBD1	TRBJ1-3	-	TRBV11-2
TGTGCCAGTAGTATAGATCTATCGAGTCGTGAAAAACTGTTTTTT	CASSIDLSSREKLFF	-	TRBJ1-4	-	TRBV19
TGCGCCAGCAGCCAAGGGCTAGCGGTCCCCTACGAGCAGTACTTC	CASSQGLAVPYEQYF	TRBD2	TRBJ2-7	-	TRBV4-1
TGTGCCAGCAGCTGGGGGACAGGATTAGCTAGGAGCGACGTGGATACGCAGTATTTT	CASSWGTGLARSDVDTQYF	TRBD1	TRBJ2-3	-	TRBV5-5
TGTGCCAGCAGTGGATCCCAGGGGGAAAAACTGTTTTTT	CASSGSQGEKLFF	-	TRBJ1-4	once	TRBV6-1
TGTGCCAGCAGTGAAGTCATAGCGGGACAGGGATCCTACGAGCAGTACTTC	CASSEVIAGQGSYEQYF	-	TRBJ2-7	-	TRBV2
TGTGCCAGCAGTTGGCAGGGACAGGGAATCTACGAGCAGTACTTC	CASSWQGQGIYEQYF	TRBD1	TRBJ2-7	-	TRBV27
TGTGCCAGCAGCGACAGGGAAATGGGCGGGGAGACCCAGTACTTC	CASSDREMGGETQYF	TRBD1	TRBJ2-5	-	TRBV5-6
TGTGCCAGCAGGAGAGATAATTCACCCCTCCACTTT	CASRRDNSPLHF	-	TRBJ1-6	-	TRBV28
TGTGCCAGCAGTGGGGACATAACATTTAACTATGGCTACACCTTC	CASSGDITFNYGYTF	-	TRBJ1-2	-	TRBV25-1
TGCAGCGTCGGACAGTTCCTACCTAATTCACCCCTCCACTTT	CSVGQFLPNSPLHF	-	TRBJ1-6	-	TRBV29-1
TGCGCCAGCAGCCTTCGACGAGAAGAGACCCAGTACTTC	CASSLRREETQYF	-	TRBJ2-5	-	TRBV4-3
TGTGCCAGCAGCCTGACAGTAATAGGTTACGAGCAGTACTTC	CASSLTVIGYEQYF	-	TRBJ2-7	-	TRBV7-2
TGCGCCAGCAGCACCGGGTACAGGGGTTACCAAGAGACCCAGTACTTC	CASSTGYRGYQETQYF	TRBD1	TRBJ2-5	-	TRBV5-1
TGCAGTGCTATAAGGCCAGAGACCCAGTACTTC	CSAIRPETQYF	-	TRBJ2-5	few	TRBV20-1
TGTGCCAGCAGCTCGTCACAGGGAGCCAAAAACATTCAGTACTTC	CASSSSQGAKNIQYF	-	TRBJ2-4	once	TRBV5-8
TGTGCCAGCAGCTTTTTGTACCAGGGTGGCACCGGGGAGCTGTTTTTT	CASSFLYQGGTGELFF	-	TRBJ2-2	-	TRBV7-9
TGTGCCACCAGCAGTACAGGGGCGGGCACTGAAGCTTTCTTT	CATSSTGAGTEAFF	TRBD1	TRBJ1-1	-	TRBV15
TGTGCCAGCACCCGCGGGACAGGGTCTGGGGCCAACGTCCTGACTTTC	CASTRGTGSGANVLTF	TRBD1	TRBJ2-6	-	TRBV7-8
TGTGCCAGTAGTCCCCGGACTAGCGGGACTGCTCTACACGAGCAGTACTTC	CASSPRTSGTALHEQYF	TRBD2	TRBJ2-7	-	TRBV19
TGTGCCAGCAGCACCCAGGGCACAGATACGCAGTATTTT	CASSTQGTDTQYF	-	TRBJ2-3	-	TRBV5-4
TGTGCCAGCAGCTTAGGACCTAGCGGGGGCTACGAGCAGTACTTC	CASSLGPSGGYEQYF	TRBD2	TRBJ2-7	-	TRBV7-2
TGTGCCAGCAGTTACAGCGGGAGGGCCGGCACAGATACGCAGTATTTT	CASSYSGRAGTDTQYF	TRBD2	TRBJ2-3	-	TRBV6-5
TGCGCCAGCAGCCCGGTAGCTGACTTGGCAGGGAAAGAGACCCAGTACTTC	CASSPVADLAGKETQYF	-	TRBJ2-5	-	TRBV4-1
TGTGCCTGGAGTGTACAATCAGCGGGAAGCTACGAGCAGTACTTC	CAWSVQSAGSYEQYF	TRBD2	TRBJ2-7	-	TRBV30
TGTGCCAGCAGTTCCTTACAGGGAGGGCAGCCCCAGCATTTT	CASSSLQGGQPQHF	-	TRBJ1-5	-	TRBV28
TGTGCCAGCACCCCAGGGTCACCGTATGGCTACACCTTC	CASTPGSPYGYTF	-	TRBJ1-2	-	TRBV27
TGTGCCAGCAGCCAAGATGGCCAGGCGGCTAACTATGGCTACACCTTC	CASSQDGQAANYGYTF	-	TRBJ1-2	once	TRBV4-2
TGCGCCAGCAGCCAACCGGGCGGGGGATGGACTGAAGCTTTCTTT	CASSQPGGGWTEAFF	-	TRBJ1-1	-	TRBV4-1
TGTGCCAGCAGCGGGGGACTAGCGGGACTATCCTACGAGCAGTACTTC	CASSGGLAGLSYEQYF	TRBD2	TRBJ2-7	-	TRBV5-5